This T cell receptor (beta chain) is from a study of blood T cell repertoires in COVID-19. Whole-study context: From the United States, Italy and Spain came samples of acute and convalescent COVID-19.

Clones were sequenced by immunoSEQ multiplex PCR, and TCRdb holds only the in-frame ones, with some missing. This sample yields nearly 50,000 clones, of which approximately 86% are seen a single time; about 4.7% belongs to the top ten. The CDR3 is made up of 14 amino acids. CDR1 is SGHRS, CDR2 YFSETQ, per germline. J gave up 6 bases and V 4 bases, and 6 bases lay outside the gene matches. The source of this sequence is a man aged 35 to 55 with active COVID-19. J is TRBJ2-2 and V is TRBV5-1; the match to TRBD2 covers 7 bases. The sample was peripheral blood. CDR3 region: CASSEIAGSGELFF. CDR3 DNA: TGCGCCAGCAGCGAAATAGCGGGCTCCGGGGAGCTGTTTTTT. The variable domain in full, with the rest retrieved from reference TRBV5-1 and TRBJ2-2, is KAGVTQTPRYLIKTRGQQVTLSCSPISGHRSVSWYQQTPGQGLQFLFEYFSETQRNKGNFPGRFSGRQFSNSRSEMNVSTLELGDSALYLCASSEIAGSGELFFGEGSRLTVL.